These T cell receptor beta chains were read from a single sample in a study of blood T cell repertoires in COVID-19. The method was immunoSEQ multiplex PCR; TCRdb's version includes in-frame clones alone and lacks a portion of them. The table includes about 200,000 clones, about nine tenths detected once. Sequenced: PBMCs or T cells enriched from blood (not recorded which). All receptors come from a woman in her 30s who had recovered from COVID-19. Both conserved end residues are part of each CDR3. Fields, in order: D gene, J gene, clone size, V gene, CDR3 protein, CDR3 DNA. D genes are given only for firm matches. Size tells how often a clone was seen (once, few, many) or the class of an expanded clone, and some rows leave it out.

>NA|TRBJ2-1|NA|TRBV6-6
CASSKTLGGEQFF
TGTGCCAGCAGTAAGACCCTGGGAGGTGAGCAGTTCTTC
>NA|TRBJ1-1|NA|TRBV6-5
CASAPPGEPNTEAFF
TGTGCCAGCGCCCCACCGGGGGAGCCGAACACTGAAGCTTTCTTT
>NA|TRBJ1-1|NA|TRBV19
CASSIDGGTEAFF
TGTGCCAGTAGTATCGATGGGGGGACTGAAGCTTTCTTT
>NA|TRBJ1-2|NA|TRBV7-9
CASSLVTGNYGYTF
TGTGCCAGCAGCTTAGTAACAGGAAACTATGGCTACACCTTC
>NA|TRBJ2-2|NA|TRBV9
CASSVDRKNTGELFF
TGTGCCAGCAGCGTCGACAGGAAGAACACCGGGGAGCTGTTTTTT
>TRBD1|TRBJ1-1|NA|TRBV9
CASSRQTGGTEAFF
TGTGCCAGCAGCAGGCAGACAGGGGGCACTGAAGCTTTCTTT
>NA|TRBJ1-2|NA|TRBV7-3
CASSPTQGVNGYTF
TGTGCCAGCAGCCCGACCCAGGGCGTTAATGGCTACACCTTC
>NA|TRBJ1-4|NA|TRBV11-2
CASSLTGVNEKLFF
TGTGCCAGCAGCTTGACAGGAGTAAATGAAAAACTGTTTTTT
>NA|TRBJ1-2|NA|TRBV30
CAWSANNRAGTF
TGTGCCTGGAGTGCCAATAACAGGGCAGGGACCTTC
>NA|TRBJ1-2|few|TRBV18
CASSPEQDGYTF
TGTGCCAGCTCACCGGAACAGGATGGCTACACCTTC
>NA|TRBJ1-2|NA|TRBV6-6
CASSSSGEKPSYGYTF
TGTGCCAGCAGTAGTAGCGGCGAAAAACCCTCTTATGGCTACACCTTC
>NA|TRBJ1-1|NA|TRBV20-1
CSARYSVEAFF
TGCAGTGCTAGATACTCGGTTGAAGCTTTCTTT
>NA|TRBJ1-5|NA|TRBV7-9
CASSGGGEAQHF
TGTGCCAGCAGCGGAGGGGGGGAAGCCCAGCATTTT
>TRBD1|TRBJ1-3|NA|TRBV18
CASSPGTGSGNTIYF
TGTGCCAGCTCACCAGGGACAGGGAGTGGAAACACCATATATTTT
>TRBD2|TRBJ2-7|NA|TRBV27
CASSGLAGGSGYEQYF
TGTGCCAGCAGTGGACTAGCGGGAGGGTCGGGCTACGAGCAGTACTTC
>NA|TRBJ1-1|NA|TRBV12-3/TRBV12-4
CASRGGGGTEAFF
TGTGCCAGCAGGGGGGGAGGAGGAACTGAAGCTTTCTTT
>NA|TRBJ1-1|NA|TRBV18
CASSTRGQQNTEAFF
TGTGCCAGCTCCACCCGCGGACAGCAGAACACTGAAGCTTTCTTT